Listed below are T cell receptor beta chains from one sample, sequenced in a study of human T cells and chemical hapten exposure. TCRdb independently ran MiXCR on the RACE reads; one entry per CDR3 protein. In the table there are about 49,000 distinct CDR3 sequences, around 9.3% of which are singletons. The specimen was whole blood, collected in connection with sensitization to the hapten diphenylcyclopropenone (DPC). These receptors came from a woman in her fifties or sixties with alopecia areata. Some clones in this sample may be carry-over from other donors' samples. The CDR3 runs from the conserved cysteine through the conserved F or W. Each record gives: J gene, clone size, V gene, D gene, CDR3 DNA, CDR3 protein. The D gene is left open where the match is weak. Expanded clones are given a class, and other clones once, few, many or no size at all.

TRBJ2-5 . TRBV7-9 . TGTGCCAGCAGCCCGGACTTGCGGCAAGAGACCCAGTACTTC CASSPDLRQETQYF
TRBJ2-5 . TRBV3-1 TRBD2 TGTGCCAGCAGCCCGATGACTAGCCCAGAGACCCAGTACTTC CASSPMTSPETQYF
TRBJ2-3 many TRBV7-2 . TGTGCCAGCAGCTTAGGCCTAGCCTCAGATACGCAGTATTTT CASSLGLASDTQYF
TRBJ1-5 . TRBV6-1 . TGTGCCAGCAGTGAAGATGGGGCCAATCAGCCCCAGCATTTT CASSEDGANQPQHF
TRBJ2-1 many TRBV9 TRBD1 TGTGCCAGCAGCGACCGGACAGGGCGCTCCTACAATGAGCAGTTCTTC CASSDRTGRSYNEQFF
TRBJ2-3 . TRBV3-1 TRBD1 TGTGCCAGCAGCACTCGACAGGGTGGCAGGTATTTT CASSTRQGGRYF
TRBJ1-4 many TRBV5-5 . TGTGCCAGCAGCTCCACCTCAAGCCGGGCTGAAAAACTGTTTTTT CASSSTSSRAEKLFF
TRBJ2-7 . TRBV9 . TGTGCCAGCAGCCCTACCTATTCGTCCGGGCAGTACTTC CASSPTYSSGQYF
TRBJ1-2 once TRBV9 . TGTGCCAGCAGCGTGGGGGACGGAGCTAACTATGGCTACACCTTC CASSVGDGANYGYTF
TRBJ2-7 . TRBV3-1 TRBD1 TGTGCCAGCAGCCAAGAAGCCGGACAGGGTCCCTACGAGCAGTACTTC CASSQEAGQGPYEQYF
TRBJ1-1 many TRBV20-1 . TGCAGTGCTCCTAGACAGCTAAACCTGAACACTGAAGCTTTCTTT CSAPRQLNLNTEAFF
TRBJ2-3 few TRBV2 . TGTGCCAGCAGTATAGGGACTGTCACAGATACGCAGTATTTT CASSIGTVTDTQYF
TRBJ2-3 many TRBV28 TRBD1 TGTGCCAGCCGACCAGGGACAGGGGGTCGAACAGATACGCAGTATTTT CASRPGTGGRTDTQYF
TRBJ1-3 many TRBV20-1 . TGCAGTGCTAGATGGCACTCTGGAAACACCATATATTTT CSARWHSGNTIYF
TRBJ2-1 few TRBV29-1 TRBD2 TGCAGCGTTGAGGGACTAGCGGGATTGTCGCCATACAATGAGCAGTTCTTC CSVEGLAGLSPYNEQFF
TRBJ1-5 . TRBV6-6 TRBD1 TGTGCCAGCAGCCCAACAGGGGTGGTTGGGCAGCCCCAGCATTTT CASSPTGVVGQPQHF
TRBJ1-5 many TRBV13 TRBD1 TGTGCCAGCAGCCAAGGACAGGGGGGCAATCAGCCCCAGCATTTT CASSQGQGGNQPQHF
TRBJ2-7 many TRBV7-2 . TGTGCCAGCAGCTTACACTCCTACGAGCAGTACTTC CASSLHSYEQYF
TRBJ2-7 many TRBV6-5 . TGTGCCAGCACGGGATCGGGACGGACTTACTACGAGCAGTACTTC CASTGSGRTYYEQYF
TRBJ2-2 many TRBV7-6 . TGTGCCAGCAGCGGCGCGGTCGTAACCGGGGAGCTGTTTTTT CASSGAVVTGELFF
TRBJ1-5 many TRBV29-1 TRBD1 TGCAGCGTTGAAATTACAGGGGATCAGCCCCAGCATTTT CSVEITGDQPQHF
TRBJ1-2 . TRBV6-1 . TGTGCCAGCAGTGAAGCAGTCAGGTCGAACTATGGCTACACCTTC CASSEAVRSNYGYTF
TRBJ2-1 many TRBV5-8 . TGTGCCAGCAGCTTAGGTCGTCGGGTGGTAGAATACAATGAGCAGTTCTTC CASSLGRRVVEYNEQFF
TRBJ2-2 . TRBV29-1 . TGCAGCGCAACGAGTGTACAGAACACCGGGGAGCTGTTTTTT CSATSVQNTGELFF
TRBJ2-3 many TRBV18 TRBD2 TGTGCCAGCTCACCGCGGCGGGAGCGGGGCACAGATACGCAGTATTTT CASSPRRERGTDTQYF
TRBJ2-2 . TRBV29-1 . TGCAGCGTTTCCCAGCGGAACACCGGGGAGCTGTTTTTT CSVSQRNTGELFF
TRBJ2-1 many TRBV20-1 TRBD2 TGCAGTGCTGCTGGGGGGGGTCCTAGTTATGAGCAGTTCTTC CSAAGGGPSYEQFF
TRBJ1-4 many TRBV7-8 TRBD1 TGTGCCAGCAGCTTAGGACAGGGGATGGTTGGAACTAATGAAAAACTGTTTTTT CASSLGQGMVGTNEKLFF
TRBJ2-3 few TRBV7-6 TRBD2 TGTGCCCAAATCAGCATGGGGGGGGCAGATACGCAGTATTTT CAQISMGGADTQYF
TRBJ2-1 many TRBV11-3 . TGTGCCAGCAGCTTAGCCAGGGGATTCAATGAGCAGTTCTTC CASSLARGFNEQFF
TRBJ2-5 few TRBV28 . TGTGCCAGCAGTCCACCCAATCAAGAGACCCAGTACTTC CASSPPNQETQYF
TRBJ1-1 few TRBV7-9 TRBD1 TGTGCCAGCAGCCCTGACAGGGTCACTGAAGCTTTCTTT CASSPDRVTEAFF
TRBJ2-7 many TRBV2 TRBD1 TGTGCCAGCAGATCCGACCGGGACAGGGGGCGAAGGGGCTCCTCCGAGCAGTACTTC CASRSDRDRGRRGSSEQYF
TRBJ2-3 few TRBV9 TRBD2 TGTGCCAGCAGCCCCCGGACTAGCGGGAGGGCCGGGGCAGATACGCAGTATTTT CASSPRTSGRAGADTQYF
TRBJ2-7 . TRBV28 TRBD2 TGTGCCAGCAGGTCTGGGACTACCTACGAGCAGTACTTC CASRSGTTYEQYF
TRBJ1-2 many TRBV27 TRBD1 TGTGCCAGCAGTTTTCAAGGACAGGGGAGCTATGGCTACACCTTC CASSFQGQGSYGYTF
TRBJ1-5 many TRBV6-1 TRBD1 TGTGCCAGCAGTGGCCGACAGGGACGACAGCCCCAGCATTTT CASSGRQGRQPQHF
TRBJ1-1 many TRBV6-2/TRBV6-3 . TGTGCCAGCAGGATCATAACAGGGAACACTGAAGCTTTCTTT CASRIITGNTEAFF
TRBJ2-1 many TRBV20-1 TRBD2 TGCAGTGCTAGAGATCCGGGAGGTAGGGATGAGCAGTTCTTC CSARDPGGRDEQFF
TRBJ2-7 few TRBV20-1 TRBD2 TGCAGTGCTACTCTAGCGGGAGTCTACGAGCAGTACTTC CSATLAGVYEQYF
TRBJ2-7 many TRBV7-6 TRBD2 TGTGCCAGCAGCCCCCCGGCGGGAGGGCACGAGCAGTACTTC CASSPPAGGHEQYF